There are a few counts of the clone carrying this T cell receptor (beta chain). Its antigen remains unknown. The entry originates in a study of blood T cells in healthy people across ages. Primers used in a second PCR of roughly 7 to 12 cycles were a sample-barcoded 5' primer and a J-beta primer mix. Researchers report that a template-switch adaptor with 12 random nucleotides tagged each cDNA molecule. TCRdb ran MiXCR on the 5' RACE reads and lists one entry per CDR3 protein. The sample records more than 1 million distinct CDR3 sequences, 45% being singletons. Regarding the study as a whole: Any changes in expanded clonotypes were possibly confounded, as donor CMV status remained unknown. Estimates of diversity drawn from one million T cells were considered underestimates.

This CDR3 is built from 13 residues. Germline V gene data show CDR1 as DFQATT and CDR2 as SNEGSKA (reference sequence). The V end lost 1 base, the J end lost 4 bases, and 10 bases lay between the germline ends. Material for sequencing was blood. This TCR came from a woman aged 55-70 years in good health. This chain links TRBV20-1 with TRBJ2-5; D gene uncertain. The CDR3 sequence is CSARAPGVETQYF. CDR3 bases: TGCAGTGCTAGAGCTCCCGGTGTAGAGACCCAGTACTTC.